Given below is one T cell receptor (beta chain) in context. The sample carries other DNA sequences with the same CDR3. This specimen belongs to a study of OX40 agonist ivuxolimab in advanced cancers. In the study overall: As their treatment, patients were administered ivuxolimab, an agonistic anti-OX40 (CD134) antibody. Three dose-escalation patients had partial responses: one with hepatocellular carcinoma and two with cutaneous melanoma.

Profiled with immunoSEQ multiplex PCR; TCRdb holds only in-frame clones, not every one. The repertoire includes just over 90,000 clones, 90% to 95% of them detected once, and roughly 2.6% sits in the top ten. The trim removed 0 bases at V and 2 bases at J, leaving 2 bases unmatched. The germline gives CDR1 SGHNT, CDR2 YYREEE (reference sequence). The CDR3 runs to 14 residues. V and J are TRBV5-4 and TRBJ2-7; 7 bases align to TRBD1. Sequencing was performed on CD4+ or CD8+ T cells sorted from blood, taken in a trial of the OX40 agonist ivuxolimab. This receptor was obtained from an adult with an advanced solid tumor such as melanoma, head and neck, liver or kidney cancer. The chain's CDR3 is CASSLGQGAYEQYF. Written as DNA, the CDR3 is TGTGCCAGCAGCTTGGGACAGGGAGCCTACGAGCAGTACTTC.